This T cell receptor beta chain was observed in a study of blood T cell repertoires in COVID-19. Germline assignment: CDR1 GTSNPN and CDR2 SVGIG (reference sequence). This CDR3 has 13 amino acids. The germline V and J ends were trimmed by 3 bases and 1 base, with 9 bases remaining between them. Sequencing was performed with immunoSEQ multiplex PCR; in TCRdb, only in-frame clones are kept and a portion is missing. The sample has 90,000 to 130,000 clones, about 85% seen once. The count of this clone is one. This sequence joins TRBV30 and TRBJ2-5; tentatively, D is TRBD1 (6 bases). The receptor was derived from a human donor in a cohort sampled during active COVID-19. Sequencing was carried out using peripheral blood. The CDR3 coding sequence is TGTGCCTGGAGGTGGACAGTCCAAGAGACCCAGTACTTC. Residues: CAWRWTVQETQYF.